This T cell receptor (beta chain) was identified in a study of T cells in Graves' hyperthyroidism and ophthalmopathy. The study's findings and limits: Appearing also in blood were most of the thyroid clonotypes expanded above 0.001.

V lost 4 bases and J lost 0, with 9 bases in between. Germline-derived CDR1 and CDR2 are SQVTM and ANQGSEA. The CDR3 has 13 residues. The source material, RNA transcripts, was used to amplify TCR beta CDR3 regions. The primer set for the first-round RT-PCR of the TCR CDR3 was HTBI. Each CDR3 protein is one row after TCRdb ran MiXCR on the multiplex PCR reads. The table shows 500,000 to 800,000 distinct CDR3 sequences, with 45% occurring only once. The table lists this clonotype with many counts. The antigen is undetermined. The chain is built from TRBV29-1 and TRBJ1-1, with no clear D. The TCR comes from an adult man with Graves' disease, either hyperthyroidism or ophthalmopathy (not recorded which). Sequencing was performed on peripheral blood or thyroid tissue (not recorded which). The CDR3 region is CSVGVGVNTEAFF. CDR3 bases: TGCAGCGTTGGGGTTGGTGTGAACACTGAAGCTTTCTTT.